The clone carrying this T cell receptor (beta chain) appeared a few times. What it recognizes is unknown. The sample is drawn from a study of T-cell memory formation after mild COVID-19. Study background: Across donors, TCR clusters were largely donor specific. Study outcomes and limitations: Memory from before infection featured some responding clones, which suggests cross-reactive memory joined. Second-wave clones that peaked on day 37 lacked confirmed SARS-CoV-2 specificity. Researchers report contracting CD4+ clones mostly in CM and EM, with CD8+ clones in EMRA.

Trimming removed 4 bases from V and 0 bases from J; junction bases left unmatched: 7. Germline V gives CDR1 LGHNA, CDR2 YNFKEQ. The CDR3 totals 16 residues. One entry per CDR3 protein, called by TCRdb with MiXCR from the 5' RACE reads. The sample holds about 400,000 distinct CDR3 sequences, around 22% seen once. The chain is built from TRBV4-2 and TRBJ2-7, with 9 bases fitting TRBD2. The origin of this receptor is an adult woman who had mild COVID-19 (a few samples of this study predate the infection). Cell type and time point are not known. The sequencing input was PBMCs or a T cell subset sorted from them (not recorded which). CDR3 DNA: TGTGCCAGCAGCCTGACCACTAGCGGGCTCTCCTACGAGCAGTACTTC. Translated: CASSLTTSGLSYEQYF.